This TCR beta chain was captured by sequencing in a study of T-cell memory formation after mild COVID-19. This clonotype was observed a few times. Its antigen is unknown. Germline loops: CDR1 MNHEY, CDR2 SVGAGI. Trimming took 0 bases from V and 0 from J; bases not matched to a gene: 6. This CDR3 spans 18 amino acids. Whole-study findings and limits: The study found contracting CD4+ clones mainly in CM and EM and contracting CD8+ clones in EMRA. Within pre-infection memory, some responding clones were found, suggesting cross-reactive memory joined.

TCR alpha and TCR beta cDNA libraries carrying sample barcodes and UMIs came from 5'RACE with constant-segment primers. A single record per CDR3 protein comes from TCRdb applying MiXCR to the 5' RACE reads. Here the sample spans around 300,000 distinct CDR3 sequences, approximately 19% being singletons. What was sequenced was PBMCs or a T cell subset sorted from them (not recorded which). J is TRBJ2-1 and V is TRBV6-5, with TRBD2 matching 9 bases. The sequence was obtained from a man between 18 and 35 years old who had mild COVID-19 (a few samples of this study predate the infection). Cell type and time point are not known. The CDR3 is CASSYSGSGGRSYNEQFF. CDR3 in DNA: TGTGCCAGCAGTTACTCAGGTAGCGGGGGACGCTCCTACAATGAGCAGTTCTTC.